The clone carrying this T cell receptor beta chain was counted once. Its antigen is currently unknown. The data belong to a study of siplizumab effects on memory and regulatory T cells. Only in-frame clones appear in the TCRdb table, and some are missing; sequencing was by immunoSEQ multiplex PCR. The table has approximately 46,000 clones, 93% seen once; the top ten hold approximately 17%. CDR3 size: 12 residues. Findings and caveats of the study: The alloresponse seemed to draw substantially on naive T cells, which appeared more diverse than memory cells. The drug siplizumab significantly decreased the alloreactive sequences that could be traced to unstimulated CD4+ memory cells.

Sequencing was performed on CD8+ T cells sorted from blood. This chain joins TRBV21-1 and TRBJ1-5. TRBV21-1 is a pseudogene locus. The TCR was taken from a human donor in good health. The CDR3 region has the DNA TGTGCCAGCAGCTCCCGCCATCAGCCCCAGCATTTT. Amino acid sequence: CASSSRHQPQHF.